These 26 T cell receptor beta chains share one sample of origin, sequenced in a study of T cell responses to AZD1222 COVID-19 vaccine (dated by TCRdb to about 2021). Per the publication, the time point label means: baseline before first vaccination. Library preparation employed the immunoSEQ multiplex PCR assay. The source is immuneACCESS, and TCRdb retained only in-frame sequences with V and J called. Part of the clones is not carried over; for the studies checked, unresolved V genes explain less than half of this, and the remainder is unexplained. Across this sample there are about 130,000 clones, with roughly 90% seen only once. The ten largest clones capture around 5.9% of the sample. The sample consisted of peripheral blood, taken on day 0 of AZD1222 vaccination. These receptors all come from an adult in good health.

In its sample, this clone was seen a few times. The chain joins TRBV3-1 (or the pseudogene TRBV3-2) to TRBJ2-3; 13 nucleotides match TRBD2. CDR1 LGHDT and CDR2 YNNKEL come from the germline V gene (reference sequence). The CDR3 is 17 residues long. Losses at the gene ends were 4 bases for V and 0 bases for J; bases not matched to a gene: 4. CDR3 amino acids: CASSRTSGGTSTDTQYF. The DNA for the CDR3 is TGTGCCAGCAGCCGGACTAGCGGGGGCACTAGCACAGATACGCAGTATTTT.

CDR3 in amino acids: CAASSGHFGELFF. In DNA form, the CDR3 reads TGTGCCGCCAGCTCGGGGCACTTCGGGGAGCTGTTTTTT. The V call is TRBV6-5, the J call TRBJ2-2, with D perhaps matching TRBD1 or TRBD2 (5 bases each). Deletions cut 11 bases from V and 7 bases from J, with 17 bases between. CDR1 is MNHEY, CDR2 SVGAGI, per germline. CDR3 size: 13 residues.

The CDR3 nucleotides are TGTGCCACCAGCAGAGATCTGGAGGGGCAGACATATGGCTACACCTTC. Its protein product is CATSRDLEGQTYGYTF. The J gene is TRBJ1-2, the V gene TRBV15; possible D gene TRBD1, 5 bases. This CDR3 has 16 residues. V was trimmed by 0 bases and J by 5 bases, leaving 16 bases between them. Germline-derived CDR1 and CDR2 are LNHNV and YYDKDF (reference sequence).

The chain uses TRBV30 and TRBJ2-2, with D unclear. V shed 6 bases and J shed 8 bases, with 16 bases lying between them. The CDR3 is 13 residues long. CDR1 and CDR2 (germline): GTSNPN, SVGIG (reference sequence). The CDR3 loop reads CACPGHGGGELFF. In nucleotides, the CDR3 is TGTGCCTGCCCCGGGCACGGTGGTGGGGAGCTGTTTTTT.

The rearrangement links TRBV19 to TRBJ1-5; 7 nucleotides line up with TRBD1. The V segment lost 6 bases and the J segment 3 bases; nucleotides outside the gene matches: 8. The germline V gene encodes CDR1 LNHDA and CDR2 SQIVND (reference sequence). The CDR3 consists of 15 residues. In DNA form, the CDR3 reads TGTGCCAGTAGGTGGCAGGGGGAAACCAATCAGCCCCAGCATTTT. Residues: CASRWQGETNQPQHF.

This chain joins TRBV27 and TRBJ1-6; D is ambiguous. Deletions cut 2 bases from V and 14 bases from J, with 13 bases between. The CDR3 runs to 13 residues. Looked up from germline, CDR1 is MNHEY and CDR2 is SMNVEV (reference sequence). The CDR3 region is CASSLGAPNSLHF. In nucleotides, the CDR3 is TGTGCCAGCAGTTTAGGCGCCCCAAACTCCCTCCACTTT.

The rearrangement links TRBV19 to TRBJ1-1; 10 nucleotides align to TRBD1. The V gene end was trimmed by 3 bases and the J gene end by 6 bases; junction bases not matched to a gene: 16. Per the germline V gene, CDR1 is LNHDA and CDR2 is SQIVND (reference sequence). The CDR3 is 18 amino acids. CDR3 sequence: CASSISPGQGTSKPEAFF. The CDR3 DNA sequence: TGTGCCAGTAGTATCTCTCCGGGACAGGGGACCTCGAAGCCTGAAGCTTTCTTT.

In its sample, this clone was seen once. The genes are TRBV6-5 and TRBJ2-7; weak D call: TRBD1 (5 bases). Per germline, CDR1 MNHEY and CDR2 SVGAGI. Trimming pared 6 bases from V and 2 bases from J, leaving 17 bases between. The CDR3 has 15 residues. The CDR3 spells CASSPLRGTPYEQYF. As DNA, the CDR3 is TGTGCCAGCAGCCCCTTAAGGGGAACCCCCTACGAGCAGTACTTC.

The V gene is TRBV7-9, the J gene TRBJ2-1; D is ambiguous. V was clipped by 5 bases and J by 7 bases, with 9 bases between them. The CDR3 covers 12 residues. CDR1 and CDR2 (germline): SEHNR, FQNEAQ (reference sequence). CDR3 amino acids: CASSQSANEQFF. DNA for the CDR3: TGTGCCAGCAGCCAGTCCGCGAATGAGCAGTTCTTC.

J is TRBJ2-1 and V is TRBV2; D might be TRBD2 (6 bases). Germline V gene data show CDR1 as SNHLY and CDR2 as FYNNEI. The CDR3 extends over 15 amino acids. Deletions cut 8 bases from V and 3 bases from J, with 17 bases between. CDR3 DNA sequence: TGTGCCAGCTGTGGGGAGGCAGGGTACTACAATGAGCAGTTCTTC. Its protein product is CASCGEAGYYNEQFF.

The V and J genes are TRBV30 and TRBJ2-2, with TRBD1 matching 7 bases. Trimming took 2 bases from V and 6 from J; bases not matched to a gene: 12. The CDR3 consists of 16 residues. CDR1 is GTSNPN, CDR2 SVGIG, per germline (reference sequence). CDR3 in DNA: TGTGCCTGGAGTACCCGGGGCAGGGGGTTGTCCGGGGAGCTGTTTTTT. Amino acid sequence: CAWSTRGRGLSGELFF. Variable domain in full (rest from reference TRBV30 and TRBJ2-2): SQTIHQWPATLVQPVGSPLSLECTVEGTSNPNLYWYRQAAGRGLQLLFYSVGIGQISSEVPQNLSASRPQDRQFILSSKKLLLSDSGFYLCAWSTRGRGLSGELFFGEGSRLTVL.

The J gene is TRBJ1-2, the V gene TRBV5-5; no clear D. Germline CDR1 SGHKS, CDR2 YYEKEE (reference sequence). CDR3 length equals 14 residues. The ends were cut back, 2 bases at V and 0 bases at J, with 8 bases in the middle. This CDR3 reads CASSFSVPNYGYTF. The CDR3 DNA reads TGTGCCAGCAGCTTTTCCGTGCCTAACTATGGCTACACCTTC.

The chain uses TRBV9 and TRBJ1-2; D gene unclear. Trimming left V 0 bases short and J 5 bases short, with 17 bases between. Germline CDR1 and CDR2: SGDLS and YYNGEE. This CDR3 comprises 16 residues. The CDR3, as DNA: TGTGCCAGCAGCGTAGAGATCGGACGGACGGCGTATGGCTACACCTTC. Translated, it gives CASSVEIGRTAYGYTF.

This chain links TRBV18 with TRBJ2-7; D may correspond to TRBD1 or TRBD2 (5 bases each). CDR1 is KGHSH and CDR2 is LQKENI in the germline V gene. V lost 5 bases and J lost 3, with 14 bases in between. This CDR3 has 14 residues. The CDR3 DNA follows: TGTGCCAGCTCATCATCCCGGGACGGCTACGAGCAGTACTTC. This translates into CASSSSRDGYEQYF.

The rearrangement uses TRBV3-1 (or the pseudogene TRBV3-2) and TRBJ1-5; D remains unclear. The CDR3 totals 15 residues. Germline CDR1 reads LGHDT; CDR2 reads YNNKEL (reference sequence). V was trimmed by 0 bases and J by 0 bases, leaving 6 bases between them. As DNA, the CDR3 is TGTGCCAGCAGCCAAGAACCCCGTAGCAATCAGCCCCAGCATTTT. Its protein is CASSQEPRSNQPQHF.

V gene TRBV6-5 combines with J gene TRBJ1-3; D remains ambiguous. The V gene lost 8 bases and the J gene lost 0 bases, with 14 bases spanning the gap. Per the germline V gene, CDR1 is MNHEY and CDR2 is SVGAGI. This CDR3 contains 15 residues. The CDR3, as DNA: TGTGCCAGCTGTACTCTACGGAACTCTGGAAACACCATATATTTT. Translated: CASCTLRNSGNTIYF.

The chain employs TRBV28 and TRBJ1-6; tentative D call: TRBD1 (5 bases). CDR1 is MDHEN, CDR2 SYDVKM, per germline. Trimming removed 4 bases at V and 0 bases at J, with 10 bases between. The CDR3 is 16 amino acids. For the CDR3, the DNA is TGTGCCAGCAGTTCAGGGCAGAGCTCCTATAATTCACCCCTCCACTTT. Translation gives CASSSGQSSYNSPLHF. Drawing the rest from reference TRBV28 and TRBJ1-6, the complete variable domain is DVKVTQSSRYLVKRTGEKVFLECVQDMDHENMFWYRQDPGLGLRLIYFSYDVKMKEKGDIPEGYSVSREKKERFSLILESASTNQTSMYLCASSSGQSSYNSPLHFGNGTRLTVT.

The chain uses TRBV6-2 or TRBV6-3 and TRBJ1-5; D not certain. There are 12 residues in the CDR3. V was trimmed by 2 bases and J by 6 bases, leaving 5 bases between them. In germline, CDR1 is MNHEY, CDR2 SVGEGT. The CDR3 bases are TGTGCCAGCAGTTACGCGGGTCAGCCCCAGCATTTT. Protein product: CASSYAGQPQHF.

The chain combines TRBV5-1 with TRBJ2-2; tentative D call: TRBD2 (6 bases). Trimming removed 4 bases from V and 8 bases from J, with 21 bases in between. Germline V gives CDR1 SGHRS, CDR2 YFSETQ. CDR3 length: 16 amino acids. The CDR3 DNA is TGCGCCAGCAGCCTGGAGGGGCCCCGCAAGACTGGGGAGCTGTTTTTT. This sequence encodes CASSLEGPRKTGELFF.

This chain joins TRBV6-4 and TRBJ1-2, with unresolved D. CDR3 length equals 14 residues. V lost 5 bases and J lost 4, with 14 bases in between. Per germline, CDR1 MRHNA and CDR2 SNTAGT. CDR3 loop: CASSPDRSSYGYTF. Written as DNA, the CDR3 is TGTGCCAGCAGTCCCGACCGATCAAGCTATGGCTACACCTTC.

Only one count was recorded for this clone. This chain uses TRBV6-4 with TRBJ1-1, with 12 bases aligning to TRBD1. V dropped 6 bases and J dropped 5; count of bases not matched to a gene: 4. The CDR3 has 14 residues. The germline CDR1 and CDR2 sequences are MRHNA and SNTAGT. CDR3 sequence (DNA): TGTGCCAGCAGCGGGACAGGGGGCCGGACTGAAGCTTTCTTT. Its protein is CASSGTGGRTEAFF.

The chain uses TRBV15 and TRBJ1-2; TRBD1 aligns across 8 bases. The CDR3 totals 12 residues. Germline values: CDR1 LNHNV, CDR2 YYDKDF (reference sequence). V shed 5 bases, J shed 5 bases, and the junction held 1 base outside the gene matches. The CDR3 nucleotides are TGTGCCACCAGCGGGGACAGGTATGGCTACACCTTC. This codes for CATSGDRYGYTF.

The V gene is TRBV7-3, the J gene TRBJ2-5; TRBD2 aligns across 7 bases. The CDR3 is made up of 16 amino acids. Germline V gene data show CDR1 as SGHTA and CDR2 as FQGTGA. V lost 2 bases to trimming and J lost 2 bases; unmatched junction nucleotides: 8. CDR3 nucleotide sequence: TGTGCCAGCAGCTTACAGTCCGGGGGGTCACAAGAGACCCAGTACTTC. The encoded protein is CASSLQSGGSQETQYF.

The gene calls are TRBV11-2 and TRBJ2-1; tentative D call: TRBD2 (6 bases). Trimming pared 5 bases from V and 13 bases from J, leaving 18 bases between. The CDR3 has 13 residues. Germline V gene lookup returns CDR1 SGHAT and CDR2 FQNNGV. This chain's CDR3 is CASSHHSGDLQFF. The CDR3 DNA sequence: TGTGCCAGCAGCCACCATAGCGGAGACCTACAGTTCTTC.

The chain carries TRBV3-1 (or the pseudogene TRBV3-2) and TRBJ2-7; 9 nucleotides agree with TRBD2. Germline assignment: CDR1 LGHDT and CDR2 YNNKEL (reference sequence). Germline trimming cut 7 bases from V and 12 bases from J; bases unmatched to any gene: 13. This CDR3 contains 13 residues. The CDR3 DNA is TGTGCCAGCACAGCGGGGGGCAGGGGTTTTTTGTACTTC. It specifies CASTAGGRGFLYF.

The chain is built from TRBV6-6 and TRBJ1-5; D call uncertain. This CDR3 is 12 amino acids long. Germline V gives CDR1 MNHNY, CDR2 SVGAGI (reference sequence). V shed 4 bases and J shed 11 bases, with 12 bases lying between them. CDR3: CASSSFTGSQHF. The CDR3, as DNA: TGTGCCAGCAGTTCGTTTACCGGGTCCCAGCATTTT.